This T cell receptor (beta chain) was found in a study of blood T cells in healthy people across ages. Whole-study findings and limits: More naive CD4+ cells and higher diversity were found in long-lived than in aged donors. In older individuals, TCR beta diversity per million T cells was lower, falling roughly linearly with age.

A second PCR, run for roughly 6 to 11 cycles, used a sample-barcoded 5' primer plus a J-beta primer mix. TCRdb re-analysed the 5' RACE reads in MiXCR, keeping a single row per CDR3 protein. The sample yields under 1,000,000 distinct CDR3 sequences, about 47% seen once. A remark on this clonotype: The antigen is undetermined. Relative to the germline gene, one junction end is altered; a read error may explain this.

Germline values: CDR1 SGHRS, CDR2 YFSETQ. The CDR3 contains 14 residues. This clonotype originated in a man older than 75 in good health. Sequencing was done on a sample of blood. The chain has TRBV5-1 and TRBJ2-1; D perhaps matches TRBD2 (6 bases). The CDR3 is CTSSSGSTPPEQFF. DNA of the CDR3: TGCACCAGCAGCTCCGGGAGTACCCCTCCTGAGCAGTTCTTC.